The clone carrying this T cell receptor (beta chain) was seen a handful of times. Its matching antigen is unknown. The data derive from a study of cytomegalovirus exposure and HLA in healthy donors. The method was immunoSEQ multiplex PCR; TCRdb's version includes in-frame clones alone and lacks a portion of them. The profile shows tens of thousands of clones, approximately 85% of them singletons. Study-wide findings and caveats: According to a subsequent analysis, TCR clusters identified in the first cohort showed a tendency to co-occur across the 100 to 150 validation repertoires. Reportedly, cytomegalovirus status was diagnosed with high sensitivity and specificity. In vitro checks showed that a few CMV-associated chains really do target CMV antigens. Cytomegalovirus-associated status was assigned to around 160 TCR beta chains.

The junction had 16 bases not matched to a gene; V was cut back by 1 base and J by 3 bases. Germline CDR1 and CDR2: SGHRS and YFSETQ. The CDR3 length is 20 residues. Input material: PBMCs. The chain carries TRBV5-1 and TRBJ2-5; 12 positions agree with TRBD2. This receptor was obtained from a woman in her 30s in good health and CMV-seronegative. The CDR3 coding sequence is TGCGCCAGCAGCTTGCCCCATAGGACTAGCGGGATCGGGTTTAAAGAGACCCAGTACTTC. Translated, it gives CASSLPHRTSGIGFKETQYF.